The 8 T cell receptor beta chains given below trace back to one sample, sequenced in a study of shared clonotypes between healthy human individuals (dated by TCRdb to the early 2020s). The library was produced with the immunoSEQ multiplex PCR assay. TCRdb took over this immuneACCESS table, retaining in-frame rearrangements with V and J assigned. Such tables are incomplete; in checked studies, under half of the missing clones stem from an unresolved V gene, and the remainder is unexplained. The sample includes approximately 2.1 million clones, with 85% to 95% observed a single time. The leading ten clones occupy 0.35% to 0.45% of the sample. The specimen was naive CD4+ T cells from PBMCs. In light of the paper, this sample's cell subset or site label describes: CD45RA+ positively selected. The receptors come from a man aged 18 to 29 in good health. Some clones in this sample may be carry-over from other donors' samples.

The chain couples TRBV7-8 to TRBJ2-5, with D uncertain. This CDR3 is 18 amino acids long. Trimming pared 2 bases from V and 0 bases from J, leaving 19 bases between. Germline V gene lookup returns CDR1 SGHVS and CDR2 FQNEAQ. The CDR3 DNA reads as TGTGCCAGCAGCTTAAGGCCGAGGATGGTGGTGGACCAAGAGACCCAGTACTTC. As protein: CASSLRPRMVVDQETQYF. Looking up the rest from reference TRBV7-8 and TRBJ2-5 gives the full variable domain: GAGVSQSPRYKVAKRGQDVALRCDPISGHVSLFWYQQALGQGPEFLTYFQNEAQLDKSGLPSDRFFAERPEGSVSTLKIQRTQQEDSAVYLCASSLRPRMVVDQETQYFGPGTRLLVL.

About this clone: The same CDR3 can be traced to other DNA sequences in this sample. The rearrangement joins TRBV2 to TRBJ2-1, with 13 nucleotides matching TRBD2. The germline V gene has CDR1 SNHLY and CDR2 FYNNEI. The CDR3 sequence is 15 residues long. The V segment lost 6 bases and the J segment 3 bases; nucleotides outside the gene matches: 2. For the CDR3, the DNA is TGTGCCAGCAGGCGGACTAGCGGGAGCTACAATGAGCAGTTCTTC. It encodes CASRRTSGSYNEQFF.

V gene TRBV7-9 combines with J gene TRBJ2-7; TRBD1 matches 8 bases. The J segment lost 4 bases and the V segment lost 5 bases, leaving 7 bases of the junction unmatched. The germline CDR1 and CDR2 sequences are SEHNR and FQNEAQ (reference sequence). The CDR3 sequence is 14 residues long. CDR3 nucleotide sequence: TGTGCCAGCAGCATGGGGCAGGGGGCATACGAGCAGTACTTC. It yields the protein CASSMGQGAYEQYF.

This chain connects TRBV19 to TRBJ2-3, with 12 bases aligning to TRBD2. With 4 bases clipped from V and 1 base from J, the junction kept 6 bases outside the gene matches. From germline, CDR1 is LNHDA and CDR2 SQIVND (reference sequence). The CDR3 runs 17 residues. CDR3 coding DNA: TGTGCCAGTAGTACTAGCGGGAGGGCCCGAGGCACAGATACGCAGTATTTT. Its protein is CASSTSGRARGTDTQYF. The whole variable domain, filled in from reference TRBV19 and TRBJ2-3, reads DGGITQSPKYLFRKEGQNVTLSCEQNLNHDAMYWYRQDPGQGLRLIYYSQIVNDFQKGDIAEGYSVSREKKESFPLTVTSAQKNPTAFYLCASSTSGRARGTDTQYFGPGTRLTVL.

CDR3 region: CASSLLSILAAQGHTQYF. The CDR3 DNA reads TGTGCCAGCAGTTTACTAAGCATACTAGCGGCCCAAGGGCATACGCAGTATTTT. The V call is TRBV27, the J call TRBJ2-3, with 8 bases lining up with TRBD2. The CDR3 is 18 amino acids. The germline V gene encodes CDR1 MNHEY and CDR2 SMNVEV (reference sequence). The V and J ends lost 2 bases and 7 bases, in that order; junction bases with no gene match: 17.

The CDR3 DNA follows: TGTGCCAGCAGCTTAGTTGGCCAGGGGGCATCAGAGACCCAGTACTTC. Protein product: CASSLVGQGASETQYF. V is TRBV7-2 and J is TRBJ2-5; 8 bases match TRBD1. Per germline, CDR1 SGHTA and CDR2 FQGNSA. With V trimmed by 1 base and J by 4 bases, 8 bases remained unmatched. The CDR3 is made up of 16 amino acids.

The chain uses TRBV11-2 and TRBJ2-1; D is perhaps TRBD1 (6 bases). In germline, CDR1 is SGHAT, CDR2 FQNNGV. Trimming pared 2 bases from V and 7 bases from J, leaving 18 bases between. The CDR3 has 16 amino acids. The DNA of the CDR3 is TGTGCCAGCAGCTTATTATACAGGGACCATGGGAATGAGCAGTTCTTC. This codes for CASSLLYRDHGNEQFF.

The CDR3 DNA follows: TGTGCCAGCAGCTTAAGTTTTGCAGATACGCAGTATTTT. Encoded protein: CASSLSFADTQYF. The gene calls are TRBV7-3 and TRBJ2-3; D gene ambiguous. Trimming cost V 1 base and J 4 bases, with 6 bases left between them. This CDR3 spans 13 amino acids. Germline V lookup: CDR1 SGHTA, CDR2 FQGTGA.